This TCR beta chain originates from a study of CD8 T cells in ankylosing spondylitis. Germline CDR1 reads DFQATT; CDR2 reads SNEGSKA (reference sequence). V shed 3 bases, J shed 1 base, and the junction held 6 bases outside the gene matches. CDR3 length: 15 amino acids. TCRdb reanalysed the 5' RACE reads using MiXCR and keeps one entry per CDR3 protein. The table records 750,000 to 850,000 distinct CDR3 sequences, 10% to 15% of them present only once. Findings and limits, study-wide: Matched synovial fluid from ankylosing spondylitis patients was reported to be enriched for disease-linked clones. Typical of ankylosing spondylitis blood, it appeared, was a TCR beta motif of under 10 highly homologous variants.

On this clonotype itself: Its antigen is not known.

This sequence was found in a male donor with ankylosing spondylitis. The sample comprised blood, either unsorted or a sorted T cell fraction (not recorded which). The chain combines TRBV20-1 with TRBJ2-3; 8 nucleotides match TRBD2. CDR3 DNA sequence: TGCAGTGCTAGCGGGGGGGCCGGTCGCACAGATACGCAGTATTTT. Translating it yields CSASGGAGRTDTQYF.